Reported below is one T cell receptor (beta chain). No antigen is known for it. Base qualities are not provided; no much larger clone lies one nucleotide away. This sample is drawn from a study of T cell changes during pregnancy in multiple sclerosis (dated by TCRdb to between 2018 and 2020). Describing the broader study: Changes in the T cell repertoire over the course of pregnancy were examined in this study in women with multiple sclerosis.

Here V drops 2 bases and J drops 4 bases, and the junction holds 4 bases not matched to any gene. CDR1 GTSNPN and CDR2 SVGIG were looked up in the germline V gene (reference sequence). Counted from cysteine to phenylalanine, this CDR3 has 13 amino acids. Just the 39-base CDR3 DNA is kept, in frame starting at base 1. Library preparation was by the immunoSEQ multiplex PCR assay. Not all clones reach the TCRdb copy of this immuneACCESS table, which keeps in-frame sequences only. Checked studies attribute under half of the gap to unresolved V genes and leave the rest unexplained. The sample table records roughly 100,000 clones; 91% of these occur just once. Of the sample, roughly 1.7% falls within the top ten clones.

This receptor was identified in a female donor in good health, enrolled as a control in a pregnancy study. The source material was peripheral blood, sampled after pregnancy. The rearrangement combines TRBV30 with TRBJ1-2, and 7 junctional nucleotides match TRBD1. CDR3 sequence: CAWSPGQLYGYTF. The DNA is as follows: TGTGCCTGGAGTCCGGGACAGCTCTATGGCTACACCTTC. This CDR3, with the reference TRBV30 and TRBJ1-2 proteins standing in past its ends, gives the full variable domain SQTIHQWPATLVQPVGSPLSLECTVEGTSNPNLYWYRQAAGRGLQLLFYSVGIGQISSEVPQNLSASRPQDRQFILSSKKLLLSDSGFYLCAWSPGQLYGYTFGSGTRLTVV.